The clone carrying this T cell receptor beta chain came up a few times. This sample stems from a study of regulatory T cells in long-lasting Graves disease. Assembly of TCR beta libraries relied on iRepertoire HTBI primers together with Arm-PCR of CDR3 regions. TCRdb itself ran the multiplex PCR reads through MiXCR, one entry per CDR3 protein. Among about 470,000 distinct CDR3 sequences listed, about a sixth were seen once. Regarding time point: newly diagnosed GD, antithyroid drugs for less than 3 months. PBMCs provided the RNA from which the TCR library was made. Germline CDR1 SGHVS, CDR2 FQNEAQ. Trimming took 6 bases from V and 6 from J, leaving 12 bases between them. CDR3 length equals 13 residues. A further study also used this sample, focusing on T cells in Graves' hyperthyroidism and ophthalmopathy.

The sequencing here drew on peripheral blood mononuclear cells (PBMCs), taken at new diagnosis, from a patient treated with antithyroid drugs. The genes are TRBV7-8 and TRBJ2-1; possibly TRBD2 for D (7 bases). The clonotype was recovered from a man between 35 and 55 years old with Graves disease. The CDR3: CASRGGGANEQFF. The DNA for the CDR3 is TGTGCCAGCAGAGGAGGGGGGGCCAATGAGCAGTTCTTC.